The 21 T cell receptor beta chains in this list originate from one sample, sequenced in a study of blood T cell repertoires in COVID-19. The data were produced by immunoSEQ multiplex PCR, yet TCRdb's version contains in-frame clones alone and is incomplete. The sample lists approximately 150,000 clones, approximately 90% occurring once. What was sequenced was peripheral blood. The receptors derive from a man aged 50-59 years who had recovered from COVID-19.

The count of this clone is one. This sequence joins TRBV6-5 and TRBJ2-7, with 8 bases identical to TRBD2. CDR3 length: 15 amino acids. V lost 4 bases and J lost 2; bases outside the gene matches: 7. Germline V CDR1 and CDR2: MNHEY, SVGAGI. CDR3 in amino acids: CASSWGVAGTYEQYF. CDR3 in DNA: TGTGCCAGCAGTTGGGGAGTAGCGGGGACCTACGAGCAGTACTTC.

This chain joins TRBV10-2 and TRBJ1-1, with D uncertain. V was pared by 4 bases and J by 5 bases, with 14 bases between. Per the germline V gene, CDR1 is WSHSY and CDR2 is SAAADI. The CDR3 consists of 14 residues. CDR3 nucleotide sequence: TGCGCCAGCAGTGCCCCACGGGGAGGGACTGAAGCTTTCTTT. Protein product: CASSAPRGGTEAFF.

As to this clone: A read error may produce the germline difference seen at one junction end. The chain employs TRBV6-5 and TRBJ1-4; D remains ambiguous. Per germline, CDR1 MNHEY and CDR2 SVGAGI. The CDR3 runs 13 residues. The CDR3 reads CASSDSVGEKLFF. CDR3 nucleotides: TGTGCCAGCAGTGACTCAGTGGGCGAAAAACTGTTTTTT.

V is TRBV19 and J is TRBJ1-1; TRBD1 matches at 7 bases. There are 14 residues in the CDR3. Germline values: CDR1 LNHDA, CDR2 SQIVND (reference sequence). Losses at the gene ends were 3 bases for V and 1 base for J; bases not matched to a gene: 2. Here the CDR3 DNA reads TGTGCCAGTAGTATCGCAGGGGGGAACACTGAAGCTTTCTTT. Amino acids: CASSIAGGNTEAFF.

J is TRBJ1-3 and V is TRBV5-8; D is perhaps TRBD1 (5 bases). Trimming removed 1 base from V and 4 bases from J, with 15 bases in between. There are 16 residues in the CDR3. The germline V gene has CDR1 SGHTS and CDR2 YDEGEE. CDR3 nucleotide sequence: TGTGCCAGCAGCTTGAAAGGGGTGGTGAAAGGAAACACCATATATTTT. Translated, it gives CASSLKGVVKGNTIYF.

The chain's CDR3 is CASSRGLVSYNEQFF. In DNA form, the CDR3 reads TGTGCCAGCAGCCGAGGACTAGTATCCTACAATGAGCAGTTCTTC. This chain connects TRBV7-8 to TRBJ2-1, with TRBD2 identical over 7 bases. Losses at the gene ends were 5 bases for V and 1 base for J; bases not matched to a gene: 5. The germline V gene encodes CDR1 SGHVS and CDR2 FQNEAQ. This CDR3 contains 15 residues.

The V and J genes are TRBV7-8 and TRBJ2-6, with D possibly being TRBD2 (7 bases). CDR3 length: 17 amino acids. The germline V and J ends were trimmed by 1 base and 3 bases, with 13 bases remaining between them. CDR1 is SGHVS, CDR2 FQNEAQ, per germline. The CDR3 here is CASSLERGAHGANVLTF. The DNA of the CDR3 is TGTGCCAGCAGCTTAGAACGGGGGGCGCATGGGGCCAACGTCCTGACTTTC.

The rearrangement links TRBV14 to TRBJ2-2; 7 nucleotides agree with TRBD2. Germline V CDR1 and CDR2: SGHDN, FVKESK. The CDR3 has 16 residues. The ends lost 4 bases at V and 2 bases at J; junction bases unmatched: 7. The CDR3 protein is CASSPRTRANTGELFF. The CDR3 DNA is TGTGCCAGCAGCCCGCGGACTAGGGCAAACACCGGGGAGCTGTTTTTT.

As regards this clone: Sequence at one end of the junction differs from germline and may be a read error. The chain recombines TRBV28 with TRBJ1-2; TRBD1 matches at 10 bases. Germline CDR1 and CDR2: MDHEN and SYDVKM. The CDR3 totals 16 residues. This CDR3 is CASSLTGTGVIYVYTF. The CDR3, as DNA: TGTGCCAGCAGTTTGACCGGGACAGGGGTCATATATGTCTACACCTTC.

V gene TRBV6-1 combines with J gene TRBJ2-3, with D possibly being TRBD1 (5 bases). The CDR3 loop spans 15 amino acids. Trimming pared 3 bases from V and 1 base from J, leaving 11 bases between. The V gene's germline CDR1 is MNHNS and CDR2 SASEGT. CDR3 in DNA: TGTGCCAGCAGTGACAGGGTGGCTGGCACAGATACGCAGTATTTT. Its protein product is CASSDRVAGTDTQYF.

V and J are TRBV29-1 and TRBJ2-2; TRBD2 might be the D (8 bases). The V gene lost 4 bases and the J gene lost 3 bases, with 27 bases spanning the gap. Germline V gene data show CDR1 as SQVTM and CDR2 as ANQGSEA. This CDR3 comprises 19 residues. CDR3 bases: TGCAGCGTTGGGGGGCGACAGGGCGGTAGCGGGGTCTACACCGGGGAGCTGTTTTTT. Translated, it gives CSVGGRQGGSGVYTGELFF.

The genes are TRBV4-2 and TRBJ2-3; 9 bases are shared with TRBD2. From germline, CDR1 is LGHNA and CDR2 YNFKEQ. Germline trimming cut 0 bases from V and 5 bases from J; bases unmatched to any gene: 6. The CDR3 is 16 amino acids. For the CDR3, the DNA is TGTGCCAGCAGCCAAGAAGGCGGGGGGGCGGGAGATACGCAGTATTTT. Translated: CASSQEGGGAGDTQYF.

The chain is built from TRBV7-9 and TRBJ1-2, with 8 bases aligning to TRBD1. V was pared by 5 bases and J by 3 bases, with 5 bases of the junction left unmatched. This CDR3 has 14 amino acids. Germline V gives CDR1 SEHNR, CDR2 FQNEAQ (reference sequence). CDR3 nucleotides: TGTGCCAGCAGCCAGGACAGGGTAGACTATGGCTACACCTTC. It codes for CASSQDRVDYGYTF.

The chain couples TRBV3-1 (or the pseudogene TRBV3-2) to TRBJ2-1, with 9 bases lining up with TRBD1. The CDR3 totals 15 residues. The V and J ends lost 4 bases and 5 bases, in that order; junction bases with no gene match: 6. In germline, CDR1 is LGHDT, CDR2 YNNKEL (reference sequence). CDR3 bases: TGTGCCAGCAGCCGAGAGGGACAGGGCCACAATGAGCAGTTCTTC. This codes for CASSREGQGHNEQFF.

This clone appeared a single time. CDR3 loop: CASSYQGLGTEAFF. DNA for the CDR3: TGTGCCAGCAGTTACCAGGGGCTAGGCACTGAAGCTTTCTTT. V usage is TRBV6-2 or TRBV6-3 and J usage is TRBJ1-1, with a possible D match to TRBD1 (6 bases). The CDR3 runs 14 residues. Germline V CDR1 and CDR2: MNHEY, SVGEGT. Trimming cost V 2 bases and J 4 bases, with 11 bases left between them.

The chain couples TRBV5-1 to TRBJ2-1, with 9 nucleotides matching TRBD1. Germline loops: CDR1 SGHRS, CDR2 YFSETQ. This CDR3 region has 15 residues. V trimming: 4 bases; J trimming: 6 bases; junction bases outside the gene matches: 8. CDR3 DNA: TGCGCCAGCAGCCCGACCGGGACAGGGATCAATGAGCAGTTCTTC. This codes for CASSPTGTGINEQFF.

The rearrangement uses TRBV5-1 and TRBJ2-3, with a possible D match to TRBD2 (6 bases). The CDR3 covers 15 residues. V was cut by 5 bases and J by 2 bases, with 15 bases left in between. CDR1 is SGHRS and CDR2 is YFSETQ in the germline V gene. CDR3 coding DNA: TGCGCCAGCAGGCCCCTGGCGGGGCTCACAGATACGCAGTATTTT. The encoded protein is CASRPLAGLTDTQYF.

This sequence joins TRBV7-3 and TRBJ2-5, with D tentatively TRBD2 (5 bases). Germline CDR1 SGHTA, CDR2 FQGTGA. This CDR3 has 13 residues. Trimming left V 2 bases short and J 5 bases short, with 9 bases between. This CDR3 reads CASSLGQRETQYF. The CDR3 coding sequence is TGTGCCAGCAGCTTAGGGCAGCGGGAGACCCAGTACTTC.

CDR3 sequence reads: CASSLRGSAGELFF. The CDR3 DNA reads as TGTGCCAGCAGCTTAAGGGGGAGTGCCGGGGAGCTGTTTTTT. J is TRBJ2-2 and V is TRBV7-2; the D gene is possibly TRBD1 (6 bases). The CDR3 is 14 residues long. Trimming took off 2 bases at V and 6 bases at J, with 10 bases between the two ends. In germline, CDR1 is SGHTA, CDR2 FQGNSA.

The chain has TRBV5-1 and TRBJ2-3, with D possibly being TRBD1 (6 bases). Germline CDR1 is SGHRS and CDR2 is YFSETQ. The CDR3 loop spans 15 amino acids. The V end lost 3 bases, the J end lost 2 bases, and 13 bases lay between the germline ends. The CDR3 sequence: CASSYDRRLTDTQYF. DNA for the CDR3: TGCGCCAGCAGCTACGACAGGAGACTCACAGATACGCAGTATTTT.

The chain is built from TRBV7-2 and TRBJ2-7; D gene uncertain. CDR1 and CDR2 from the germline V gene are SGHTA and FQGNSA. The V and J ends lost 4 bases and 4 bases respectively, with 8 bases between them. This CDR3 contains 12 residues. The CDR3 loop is CASSSSAYEQYF. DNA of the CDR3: TGTGCCAGCAGCTCTTCCGCGTACGAGCAGTACTTC.